These T cell receptor beta chains were read from a single sample in a study of shared clonotypes between healthy human individuals. Profiling relied on immunoSEQ multiplex PCR, and the TCRdb table lists in-frame clones only, not all of them. The sample carries approximately 2,200,000 clones, approximately 94% recorded once. The sample consisted of naive CD8+ T cells from PBMCs. Receptors were obtained from a man between 18 and 29 years old in good health. Some clones in this sample may be carry-over from other donors' samples. The CDR3 runs from the conserved cysteine through the conserved F or W. The D gene is left open where the match is weak. Clone size is shown for a subset of rows, as once, few, many or a class of expanded clone.

>-|-|TRBV7-9|13|TRBJ1-2
TGTGCCAGCAGCTTCGGGACCGACTATGGCTACACCTTC
CASSFGTDYGYTF
>-|-|TRBV15|17|TRBJ2-5
TGTGCCACCAGCGGCCCAGGGACTTTTCTCCTTGGGGAGACCCAGTACTTC
CATSGPGTFLLGETQYF
>-|-|TRBV11-2|14|TRBJ1-1
TGTGCCAGCAGCTTAGGGGGACTTCGGACTGAAGCTTTCTTT
CASSLGGLRTEAFF
>-|-|TRBV19|11|TRBJ2-7
TGTGCCAGTGGGGGCTCCTACGAGCAGTACTTC
CASGGSYEQYF
>-|-|TRBV6-1|13|TRBJ2-7
TGTGCCAGCAGTGAAGCGGCAGGCTACGAGCAGTACTTC
CASSEAAGYEQYF
>-|TRBD1|TRBV27|16|TRBJ1-1
TGTGCCAGCAGTTCCCAAACGACGCGGGACAGGATAGGAGCTTTCTTT
CASSSQTTRDRIGAFF
>few|TRBD1|TRBV11-2|14|TRBJ1-1
TGTGCCAGCAGCCCAGGGGGGATGGGGACTGAAGCTTTCTTT
CASSPGGMGTEAFF
>-|-|TRBV19|16|TRBJ2-7
TGTGCCAGTAGCCTTAGACTCAGCGGAAGGTCCTACGAGCAGTACTTC
CASSLRLSGRSYEQYF
>-|-|TRBV11-3|15|TRBJ2-1
TGTGCCAGCAGCATAACAAAGAGCTCCTACAATGAGCAGTTCTTC
CASSITKSSYNEQFF
>-|-|TRBV6-6|14|TRBJ2-5
TGTGCCAGCAGTTACACGGGGCCCCAAGAGACCCAGTACTTC
CASSYTGPQETQYF
>-|TRBD1|TRBV19|14|TRBJ1-2
TGTGCCAGTAGTATCACAGGGGGCGGTTATGGCTACACCTTC
CASSITGGGYGYTF
>-|-|TRBV27|14|TRBJ1-5
TGTGCCAGCAGGGTTACAGGCGGCAATCAGCCCCAGCATTTT
CASRVTGGNQPQHF
>-|TRBD2|TRBV28|15|TRBJ2-1
TGTGCCAGCAGTTTAGCGGGAGTGTCCTACAATGAGCAGTTCTTC
CASSLAGVSYNEQFF
>-|-|TRBV13|16|TRBJ2-4
TGTGCCAGCAGCTTAATAGCCGGGAACCTCGAAAACATTCAGTACTTC
CASSLIAGNLENIQYF
>once|-|TRBV5-1|17|TRBJ1-1
TGCGCCAGCAGCTTGGGACCTTACATAACGACGAACACTGAAGCTTTCTTT
CASSLGPYITTNTEAFF
>once|-|TRBV6-5|13|TRBJ1-1
TGTGCCAGCAGTTACTCCCTGAGGACTGAAGCTTTCTTT
CASSYSLRTEAFF
>once|TRBD1|TRBV6-5|13|TRBJ1-1
TGTGCCAGCAGCCACAGGGGTTCCACTGAAGCTTTCTTT
CASSHRGSTEAFF
>-|-|TRBV29-1|13|TRBJ2-7
TGCAGCGTACTTACTCAGGGGCGCTACGAGCAGTACTTC
CSVLTQGRYEQYF
>-|-|TRBV27|13|TRBJ2-7
TGTGCCAGCAGTTTTCGAGGGATCCACGAGCAGTACTTC
CASSFRGIHEQYF
>-|TRBD2|TRBV7-9|15|TRBJ2-1
TGTGCCAGCAGCAACCTAGCGGGCCTGAACAATGAGCAGTTCTTC
CASSNLAGLNNEQFF
>-|-|TRBV19|13|TRBJ2-7
TGTGCCAGTAGAGGAAGGACGTCTCACGAGCAGTACTTC
CASRGRTSHEQYF
>-|TRBD1|TRBV10-3|12|TRBJ1-2
TGTGCCATCAGTTGGACAGGGTATGGCTACACCTTC
CAISWTGYGYTF
>-|-|TRBV7-8|17|TRBJ1-5
TGTGCCAGCAGCTTAGTCTTAACGGGGGGCGTCAATCAGCCCCAGCATTTT
CASSLVLTGGVNQPQHF
>-|TRBD2|TRBV5-4|19|TRBJ2-2
TGTGCCAGCAGCGGTAGGGGACTAGCCGACACTATGAACACCGGGGAGCTGTTTTTT
CASSGRGLADTMNTGELFF
>-|-|TRBV29-1|13|TRBJ1-1
TGCAGCGTTCGCCGGTCGCTAGACAGTGAAGCTTTCTTT
CSVRRSLDSEAFF
>-|-|TRBV6-1|15|TRBJ2-4
TGTGCCAGCAGGCTCTCGACGTCGGCCAAAAACATTCAGTACTTC
CASRLSTSAKNIQYF
>-|-|TRBV28|13|TRBJ2-7
TGTGCCAGCAAGGTCGTCTCCTCCTACGAGCAGTACTTC
CASKVVSSYEQYF
>-|TRBD2|TRBV4-1|19|TRBJ2-3
TGCGCCAGCAGCCAAGATTTCTTGGTAGCGGGAGACCCCACAGATACGCAGTATTTT
CASSQDFLVAGDPTDTQYF
>-|TRBD2|TRBV29-1|14|TRBJ2-7
TGCAGCGTTGAAGAACGGGGGGTGGGTTTCGAGCAGTACTTC
CSVEERGVGFEQYF
>few|TRBD1|TRBV28|15|TRBJ1-6
TGTGCCAGCAGTCCAATGGGACAGGGAGGTTCACCCCTCCACTTT
CASSPMGQGGSPLHF
>-|-|TRBV27|15|TRBJ2-7
TGTGCCAGCAACGAAAGGGCAGGGAGTCCCTACGAGCAGTACTTC
CASNERAGSPYEQYF
>few|-|TRBV9|14|TRBJ1-4
TGTGCCAGCAGCTTACAAGGAAGGGATGAAAAACTGTTTTTT
CASSLQGRDEKLFF
>-|TRBD2|TRBV19|17|TRBJ2-7
TGTGCCAGTAGTATAGAGTTTAGGCGGGAGGTGGCCTACGAGCAGTACTTC
CASSIEFRREVAYEQYF
>-|-|TRBV6-5|13|TRBJ2-2
TGTGCCAGCAGTTACCCTAACACCGGGGAGCTGTTTTTT
CASSYPNTGELFF
>-|TRBD2|TRBV28|16|TRBJ2-3
TGTGCCAGCAGTTTTAAGCGGGAGGAGGGCACAGATACGCAGTATTTT
CASSFKREEGTDTQYF
>-|-|TRBV7-9|14|TRBJ1-1
TGTGCCAGCAGCTCAGGGGCGGGGAACACTGAAGCTTTCTTT
CASSSGAGNTEAFF
>-|-|TRBV7-9|14|TRBJ1-2
TGTGCCAGCAGCTTAGCTGACCACCCCTATGGCTACACCTTC
CASSLADHPYGYTF
>-|TRBD2|TRBV27|15|TRBJ2-7
TGTGCCAGCAGACTTCTAGCGGGAGGCTCCTACGAGCAGTACTTC
CASRLLAGGSYEQYF
>-|-|TRBV11-2|13|TRBJ2-7
TGTGCCAGCAGCTTCAGCGGATCCTACGAGCAGTACTTC
CASSFSGSYEQYF
>-|-|TRBV2|15|TRBJ1-5
TGTGCCAGCAGAGAAGGGGGGAGAGGCAATCAGCCCCAGCATTTT
CASREGGRGNQPQHF
>-|-|TRBV9|14|TRBJ2-1
TGTGCCAGCAGCGTAGGATGGGGTGGCAATGAGCAGTTCTTC
CASSVGWGGNEQFF
>-|TRBD2|TRBV2|14|TRBJ2-1
TGTGCCAGCAGCTTTGGACTAGCGGGTAATGAGCAGTTCTTC
CASSFGLAGNEQFF
>-|-|TRBV5-8|14|TRBJ2-7
TGTGCCAGCAGCCCCCAGCAATCGTTCTACGAGCAGTACTTC
CASSPQQSFYEQYF
>-|-|TRBV29-1|11|TRBJ1-2
TGCAGCGTTGAAGATCTGTACGGCTACACCTTC
CSVEDLYGYTF
>-|-|TRBV30|15|TRBJ2-5
TGTGCCTGGAGTCCCCCCCCGGGCCGCCCTGGGACCCAGTACTTC
CAWSPPPGRPGTQYF
>-|TRBD2|TRBV27|17|TRBJ2-1
TGTGCCAGCAGTTTAAGAAGTGTAGCGGGAGGGTACAATGAGCAGTTCTTC
CASSLRSVAGGYNEQFF
>few|TRBD1|TRBV14|16|TRBJ1-1
TGTGCCAGCAGCTACGGACAGGGAGTATGGAACACTGAAGCTTTCTTT
CASSYGQGVWNTEAFF